Each of the 10 T cell receptor beta chains below was sequenced from the same sample in a study of T cell changes during pregnancy in multiple sclerosis. Some clones are missing from TCRdb's copy, which holds only in-frame ones; the method was immunoSEQ multiplex PCR. The sample lists around 62,000 clones, around 93% occurring once. Here the sequenced sample was CD4+ T cells from peripheral blood mononuclear cells, taken in the first trimester of pregnancy. The source of these receptors is a female donor with multiple sclerosis, enrolled in a pregnancy study.

This clone was detected once. The chain employs TRBV5-1 and TRBJ2-5, with TRBD2 identical over 12 bases. Looked up from germline, CDR1 is SGHRS and CDR2 is YFSETQ. V trimming: 0 bases; J trimming: 6 bases; junction bases outside the gene matches: 9. The CDR3 sequence is 17 residues long. CDR3 DNA: TGCGCCAGCAGCTTGGTACTAGCGGGGGGAGGTGGCCAGACCCAGTACTTC. This codes for CASSLVLAGGGGQTQYF.

A single count supports this clone. V gene TRBV5-6 combines with J gene TRBJ1-2; 7 nucleotides match TRBD1. The length of the CDR3 is 14 residues. Germline V gene sequence: CDR1 SGHDT, CDR2 YYEEEE. Trimming took 2 bases from V and 2 from J; bases not matched to a gene: 3. CDR3 region: CASSLGGGNYGYTF. CDR3 nucleotide sequence: TGTGCCAGCAGCTTAGGAGGGGGCAACTATGGCTACACCTTC.

This clone has only one observation. The chain has TRBV5-1 and TRBJ1-2; D is unclear. Germline V gene data show CDR1 as SGHRS and CDR2 as YFSETQ. This CDR3 has 15 amino acids. The germline V and J ends were trimmed by 0 bases and 2 bases, with 11 bases remaining between them. CDR3 protein: CASSLGVGANYGYTF. The CDR3 nucleotides read TGCGCCAGCAGCTTGGGGGTAGGAGCAAACTATGGCTACACCTTC.

This chain uses TRBV19 with TRBJ2-1; 10 bases line up with TRBD2. Germline assignment: CDR1 LNHDA and CDR2 SQIVND (reference sequence). This CDR3 spans 14 amino acids. With V trimmed by 8 bases and J by 6 bases, 7 bases remained unmatched. CDR3 sequence (DNA): TGTGCCAGTTGTAGCGGGGGGACCCCCAATGAGCAGTTCTTC. Protein sequence: CASCSGGTPNEQFF.

This chain joins TRBV27 and TRBJ1-6, with 9 bases fitting TRBD1. Germline assignment: CDR1 MNHEY and CDR2 SMNVEV (reference sequence). The CDR3 runs to 16 residues. V was pared by 3 bases and J by 8 bases, with 8 bases of the junction left unmatched. The CDR3 DNA is TGTGCCAGCAGTTTGTTGAACCGACAGGGGGATTCACCCCTCCACTTT. It yields the protein CASSLLNRQGDSPLHF.

V and J are TRBV6-5 and TRBJ1-1; D remains ambiguous. The V gene lost 8 bases and the J gene lost 5 bases, with 15 bases spanning the gap. Per germline, CDR1 MNHEY and CDR2 SVGAGI. The CDR3 runs 13 residues. The DNA for the CDR3 is TGTGCCAGCCAACCGGGGTCGGAAACTGAAGCTTTCTTT. As protein: CASQPGSETEAFF.

The chain has TRBV9 and TRBJ1-6; possibly TRBD1 for D (6 bases). Germline V gives CDR1 SGDLS, CDR2 YYNGEE. This CDR3 has 16 residues. Trimming pared 3 bases from V and 0 bases from J, leaving 10 bases between. CDR3: CASSAQGLSYNSPLHF. The CDR3 nucleotides are TGTGCCAGCAGCGCACAGGGCCTCTCCTATAATTCACCCCTCCACTTT.

V is TRBV19 and J is TRBJ1-4; 7 positions agree with TRBD1. Germline-derived CDR1 and CDR2 are LNHDA and SQIVND (reference sequence). After removal of 4 bases from V and 8 bases from J, the junction contained 4 bases not matched to a gene. There are 13 residues in the CDR3. The DNA for the CDR3 is TGTGCCAGTAGTAGCAGGGGGGAAGAAAAACTGTTTTTT. Protein product: CASSSRGEEKLFF.

The rearrangement joins TRBV10-3 to TRBJ1-2; maybe TRBD1 (6 bases). Germline V gene sequence: CDR1 ENHRY, CDR2 SYGVKD. The CDR3 contains 15 residues. Trimming shortened V by 4 bases and J by 4 bases, and 16 bases separated the two germline ends. CDR3 DNA sequence: TGTGCCATCAGTGGGGACGGGGGGCCGGGCTATGGCTACACCTTC. Translation gives CAISGDGGPGYGYTF.

The V and J genes are TRBV11-3 and TRBJ2-1; 13 positions agree with TRBD2. Germline CDR1 reads SGHNT; CDR2 reads YENEEA. V dropped 5 bases and J dropped 10; count of bases not matched to a gene: 8. The CDR3 loop spans 15 amino acids. The CDR3 nucleotides read TGTGCCAGCAGCCCACTAGCGGGGGGGCATCAGGAGCAGTTCTTC. Protein sequence: CASSPLAGGHQEQFF.